The 10 T cell receptor beta chains listed next were all sequenced from one sample in a study of graft-versus-host responses after intestinal transplantation. Libraries were prepared by immunoSEQ multiplex PCR; TCRdb keeps only in-frame clonotypes and omits some of them. In the table there are 130,000 or so clones, more than 80% of which are singletons. These TCRs are of unknown antigen specificity. This specimen consisted of unstimulated CD4+ T cells sorted from spleen or lymph node cells, obtained before intestinal transplant. These receptors all come from a human donor who received an intestinal transplant.

The CDR3 DNA is TGTGCCAGCAGTGACCCCGGGACAGCTAACTATGGCTACACCTTC. Amino acids: CASSDPGTANYGYTF. The chain uses TRBV6-1 and TRBJ1-2; TRBD1 matches 7 bases. The CDR3 extends over 15 amino acids. Trimming removed 3 bases from V and 0 bases from J; junction bases left unmatched: 4. Germline assignment: CDR1 MNHNS and CDR2 SASEGT.

The chain recombines TRBV15 with TRBJ1-2; D remains ambiguous. CDR1 and CDR2 (germline): LNHNV, YYDKDF (reference sequence). The CDR3 has 13 residues. V lost 1 base and J lost 5, with 8 bases in between. The CDR3 loop is CATSRAVEYGYTF. CDR3 nucleotide sequence: TGTGCCACCAGCAGAGCGGTAGAGTATGGCTACACCTTC. Full variable domain (outside the CDR3, taken from reference TRBV15 and TRBJ1-2): DAMVIQNPRYQVTQFGKPVTLSCSQTLNHNVMYWYQQKSSQAPKLLFHYYDKDFNNEADTPDNFQSRRPNTSFCFLDIRSPGLGDTAMYLCATSRAVEYGYTFGSGTRLTVV.

The chain links TRBV5-5 to TRBJ1-2; no definite D call. V was cut by 4 bases and J by 4 bases, with 14 bases left in between. Germline V gives CDR1 SGHKS, CDR2 YYEKEE (reference sequence). This CDR3 contains 14 residues. CDR3 sequence: CASSLLGRSYGYTF. The CDR3, as DNA: TGTGCCAGCAGCCTGCTTGGACGCTCCTATGGCTACACCTTC.

The chain recombines TRBV5-1 with TRBJ2-5; a possible D gene is TRBD2 (7 bases). The germline V gene encodes CDR1 SGHRS and CDR2 YFSETQ. This CDR3 region has 16 residues. Trimming pared 3 bases from V and 1 base from J, leaving 16 bases between. CDR3 in DNA: TGCGCCAGCAGCTCCCTCGGTGGGGGGGCCCAAGAGACCCAGTACTTC. The encoded protein is CASSSLGGGAQETQYF.

The chain is built from TRBV19 and TRBJ2-3; 7 bases fit TRBD2. V was clipped by 1 base and J by 2 bases; unmatched bases: 6. Germline CDR1 and CDR2: LNHDA and SQIVND (reference sequence). The CDR3 length is 16 residues. CDR3 loop: CASSIGPSGTTDTQYF. DNA for the CDR3: TGTGCCAGTAGTATAGGCCCTAGCGGTACCACAGATACGCAGTATTTT.

The chain carries TRBV2 and TRBJ1-5; weak D call: TRBD1 (5 bases). V shed 7 bases and J shed 0 bases, with 13 bases lying between them. CDR3 size: 15 residues. CDR1 and CDR2 (germline): SNHLY, FYNNEI. The CDR3: CASKSGIYSNQPQHF. The CDR3, as DNA: TGTGCCAGCAAATCAGGGATTTATAGCAATCAGCCCCAGCATTTT.

V usage is TRBV19 and J usage is TRBJ2-5, with TRBD2 as a possible D gene (6 bases). Looked up from germline, CDR1 is LNHDA and CDR2 is SQIVND (reference sequence). V lost 4 bases and J lost 3, with 18 bases in between. The CDR3 runs 16 residues. CDR3 in DNA: TGTGCCAGTAGTACCAGCCCAGCGGCGGGAAAAGAGACCCAGTACTTC. It encodes CASSTSPAAGKETQYF.

This chain uses TRBV6-6 with TRBJ1-1, with a tentative D call TRBD1 (5 bases). CDR3 length: 14 residues. V was shortened by 7 bases and J by 2 bases, with 14 bases between the two germline ends. Germline CDR1 is MNHNY and CDR2 is SVGAGI (reference sequence). The CDR3: CASIRQRPNTEAFF. CDR3 nucleotide sequence: TGTGCCAGCATAAGACAGAGGCCAAACACTGAAGCTTTCTTT.

The chain is built from TRBV7-8 and TRBJ1-2, with D hard to call. CDR3 length: 14 residues. V shed 5 bases and J shed 6 bases, with 16 bases lying between them. Per germline, CDR1 SGHVS and CDR2 FQNEAQ. The CDR3 nucleotides are TGTGCCAGCAGCCTTCGGACTTACAATGATGGCTACACCTTC. Translation gives CASSLRTYNDGYTF.

V gene TRBV9 combines with J gene TRBJ1-3, with D unresolved. V shed 3 bases and J shed 2 bases, with 9 bases lying between them. The CDR3 is made up of 14 amino acids. Germline V gene data show CDR1 as SGDLS and CDR2 as YYNGEE. The CDR3 DNA follows: TGTGCCAGCAGCGGCGGAGGAACTGGAAACACCATATATTTT. Its translation is CASSGGGTGNTIYF.